This is a list of T cell receptor beta chains from one sample in a study of T cell responses to AZD1222 COVID-19 vaccine. Some clones are missing from TCRdb's copy, which holds only in-frame ones; the method was immunoSEQ multiplex PCR. The sample lists 150,000 to 200,000 clones; about 87% were seen once. Sequenced here: peripheral blood, sampled on day 0 of MenACWY control vaccination. Source of these receptors: an adult in good health. Both conserved end residues are part of each CDR3. A D gene is named only where the DNA matches it firmly. Some rows have no size entry. The others give once, few or many, or a class for an expanded clone.

j_call clone_size d_call v_call cdr3_nt cdr3_aa
TRBJ2-1 NA TRBD2 TRBV13 TGTGCCAGCAGCGGGACTAGTAGGACTTGGAATGAGCAGTTCTTC CASSGTSRTWNEQFF
TRBJ2-2 once TRBD2 TRBV3-1/TRBV3-2 TGTGCCAGCAGCCTCCTTAGCGGGGGGCCGAACACCGGGGAGCTGTTTTTT CASSLLSGGPNTGELFF
TRBJ2-7 NA NA TRBV9 TGTGCCAGCAGCGTAGAGGGTTCGGCGTACGAGCAGTACTTC CASSVEGSAYEQYF
TRBJ2-1 NA TRBD2 TRBV7-3 TGTGCCAGCAGCTTCAGAGCGGGGGGGTTCAATGAGCAGTTCTTC CASSFRAGGFNEQFF
TRBJ2-7 NA NA TRBV11-2 TGTGCCAGCAGCTTAGCAATCGGGTACGAGCAGTACTTC CASSLAIGYEQYF
TRBJ1-4 NA NA TRBV19 TGTGCCAGTAGTTCAAGACAGGTTGAGAATGAAAAACTGTTTTTT CASSSRQVENEKLFF
TRBJ1-1 NA NA TRBV2 TGTGCCAGCAGGCCCTGGGGGGGGAACACTGAAGCTTTCTTT CASRPWGGNTEAFF
TRBJ1-5 NA NA TRBV19 TGTGCCACCGGGGGGGCTTATAGCAATCAGCCCCAGCATTTT CATGGAYSNQPQHF
TRBJ2-1 once NA TRBV19 TGTGCCAGTAGTATACGAGGGCGACTACAAGTTGGTGAGCAGTTCTTC CASSIRGRLQVGEQFF
TRBJ2-1 NA NA TRBV14 TGTGCCAGCAGCCAGGGGTTTGGGGCCAATGAGCAGTTCTTC CASSQGFGANEQFF
TRBJ1-3 NA TRBD1 TRBV28 TGTGCCAGCAGACCTACAGGGGCTGGAAACACCATATATTTT CASRPTGAGNTIYF
TRBJ2-1 NA NA TRBV9 TGTGCCAGCAGCGTAGGACAGAGCTCCTACAATGAGCAGTTCTTC CASSVGQSSYNEQFF
TRBJ1-2 NA NA TRBV28 TGTGCCCCCATCTCGGGTTATGGCTACACCTTC CAPISGYGYTF
TRBJ2-7 NA NA TRBV9 TGTGCCAGCAGCGAGGGGCACAACTCCTACGAGCAGTACTTC CASSEGHNSYEQYF
TRBJ2-1 NA NA TRBV30 TGTGCCTCCAGAGCGGAAAGGGAAAATGAGCAGTTCTTC CASRAERENEQFF
TRBJ1-3 NA NA TRBV2 TGTGCCAGCAGTCCACCCAGGGCGGGAAACACCATATATTTT CASSPPRAGNTIYF
TRBJ2-7 NA TRBD1 TRBV15 TGTGCCACCAGCAGGCGGACAGGGGACGAGCAGTACTTC CATSRRTGDEQYF
TRBJ1-2 NA NA TRBV5-1 TGCGCCAGCAGCACCGGGGGGACCAACTATGGCTACACCTTC CASSTGGTNYGYTF
TRBJ2-1 once TRBD2 TRBV5-1 TGCGCCAGCAGCACAACTAGCGGGAGCCTTTCCAATGAGCAGTTCTTC CASSTTSGSLSNEQFF
TRBJ1-1 once NA TRBV11-2 TGTGCCAGCAGCTTAAGTCGGCTGAACACTGAAGCTTTCTTT CASSLSRLNTEAFF
TRBJ1-1 NA NA TRBV5-1 TGCGCCAGCAGCTTAAAAGGGGTGCCCACTGAAGCTTTCTTT CASSLKGVPTEAFF
TRBJ2-1 NA NA TRBV28 TGTGCCAGCAGTCAGGGGATCCGCTCCTACAATGAGCAGTTCTTC CASSQGIRSYNEQFF
TRBJ2-7 few NA TRBV7-9 TGTGCCAGCAGCCCCTATGGTAGCGGATTCTCCTACGAGCAGTACTTC CASSPYGSGFSYEQYF
TRBJ1-1 NA NA TRBV7-8 TGTGCCAGCAGCCTTTTGGACATGGGCACTGAAGCTTTCTTT CASSLLDMGTEAFF
TRBJ2-2 NA NA TRBV9 TGTGCCAGCAGCGTCGGAGCCACCGGGGAGCTGTTTTTT CASSVGATGELFF
TRBJ2-1 NA TRBD2 TRBV28 TGTGCCAGCAGGCTCCCGGGACTAGCGGGGAGGGCAGGTGAGCAGTTCTTC CASRLPGLAGRAGEQFF
TRBJ1-2 NA TRBD1 TRBV5-1 TGCGCCAGCAGCTCCGTTGACAGGGACTATGGCTACACCTTC CASSSVDRDYGYTF
TRBJ2-3 once NA TRBV6-1 TGTGCCAGCAGTGAACAGGGTAGCACAGATACGCAGTATTTT CASSEQGSTDTQYF
TRBJ1-2 NA NA TRBV3-1/TRBV3-2 TGTGCCAGCAGCCTCATCGGAGGGTTTGATGGCTACACCTTC CASSLIGGFDGYTF
TRBJ2-3 NA TRBD2 TRBV5-4 TGTGCCAGCAGCTTCCAGGTAGCGGGGGCGGGAGATACGCAGTATTTT CASSFQVAGAGDTQYF
TRBJ1-2 NA NA TRBV6-2/TRBV6-3 TGTGCCAGCAGTTACGCCGTGGGGAACTATGGCTACACCTTC CASSYAVGNYGYTF
TRBJ1-2 NA NA TRBV9 TGTGCCAGCAGCGTAGGTTCAGGGGTTAGCTATGGCTACACCTTC CASSVGSGVSYGYTF
TRBJ1-6 NA NA TRBV6-1 TGTGCCAGCAGTGAACCCGCCGCTGCGAGTAATTCACCCCTCCACTTT CASSEPAAASNSPLHF
TRBJ1-6 NA NA TRBV6-1 TGTGCCAGCAGTGAAGTAAGGGGGGGGTCACCCCTCCACTTT CASSEVRGGSPLHF
TRBJ2-3 NA NA TRBV20-1 TGCAGTGCTAGTGCCCAGGGCGGCACAGATACGCAGTATTTT CSASAQGGTDTQYF
TRBJ2-3 once NA TRBV11-2 TGTGCCAGCAGCTTGCTAATCGGTCGCACAGATACGCAGTATTTT CASSLLIGRTDTQYF
TRBJ1-4 NA NA TRBV27 TGTGCCAGCAGTATACTAGGACCAAATGAAAAACTGTTTTTT CASSILGPNEKLFF
TRBJ1-5 NA TRBD1 TRBV19 TGTGCCAGTAATCAACCCGGACAGGGATGGAATCAGCCCCAGCATTTT CASNQPGQGWNQPQHF
TRBJ1-6 NA NA TRBV4-3 TGCGCCAGCAGCCAAGAGGTGGGCTCACCCCTCCACTTT CASSQEVGSPLHF
TRBJ1-1 NA NA TRBV28 TGTGCCAGCATCCAACGGGGGATGAACACTGAAGCTTTCTTT CASIQRGMNTEAFF
TRBJ1-6 NA NA TRBV29-1 TGCAGCGTTGAATTTGCCCGTAATAATTCACCCCTCCACTTT CSVEFARNNSPLHF
TRBJ2-3 NA NA TRBV6-2/TRBV6-3 TGTGCCAGCAGCAGCTGGGATACGCAGTATTTT CASSSWDTQYF
TRBJ1-3 NA TRBD1 TRBV28 TGTGCCAGCAGGTCGACAGGGCTAGCTGGAAACACCATATATTTT CASRSTGLAGNTIYF
TRBJ1-2 once NA TRBV30 TGTGCCTGGAGTCCGGACACTCCTAACTATGGCTACACCTTC CAWSPDTPNYGYTF
TRBJ2-5 NA NA TRBV19 TGTGCCAGTAAGGGTCCCCACAAAGAGACCCAGTACTTC CASKGPHKETQYF
TRBJ1-1 NA TRBD1 TRBV7-3 TGTGCCAGCAGCAGGGAGGGACAGGGGTATGAAGCTTTCTTT CASSREGQGYEAFF
TRBJ1-1 NA TRBD1 TRBV28 TGTGCCAGCAGTTTTTCGGACAGGGGAAGGATTCATTCTGAAGCTTTCTTT CASSFSDRGRIHSEAFF
TRBJ2-1 NA NA TRBV12-3/TRBV12-4 TGTGCCAGCAGCCCCATGCCGTACAATGAGCAGTTCTTC CASSPMPYNEQFF
TRBJ1-1 NA NA TRBV10-3 TGTGCCATCAGTGAGTGGAGGAACACTGAAGCTTTCTTT CAISEWRNTEAFF